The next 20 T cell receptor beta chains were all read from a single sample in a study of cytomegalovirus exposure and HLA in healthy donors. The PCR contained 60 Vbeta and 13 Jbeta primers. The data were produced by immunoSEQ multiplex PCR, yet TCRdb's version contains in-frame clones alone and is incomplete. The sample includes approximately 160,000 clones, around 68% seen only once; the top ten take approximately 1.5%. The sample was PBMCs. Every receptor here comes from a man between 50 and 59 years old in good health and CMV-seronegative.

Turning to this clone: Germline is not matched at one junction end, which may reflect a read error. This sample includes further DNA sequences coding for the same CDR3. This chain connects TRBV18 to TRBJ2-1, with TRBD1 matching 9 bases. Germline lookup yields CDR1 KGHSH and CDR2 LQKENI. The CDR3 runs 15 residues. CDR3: CASNTGDRDNNEQFF. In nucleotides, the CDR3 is TGTGCCAGTAACACTGGGGACAGGGACAACAATGAACAGTTCTTC.

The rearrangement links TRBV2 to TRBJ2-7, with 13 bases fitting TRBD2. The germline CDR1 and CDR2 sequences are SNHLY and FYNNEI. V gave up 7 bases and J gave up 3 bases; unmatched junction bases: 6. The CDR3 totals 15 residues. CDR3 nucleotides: TGTGCCAGCACGCGGACTAGCGGGGGTAGCTACGAGCAGTACTTC. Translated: CASTRTSGGSYEQYF.

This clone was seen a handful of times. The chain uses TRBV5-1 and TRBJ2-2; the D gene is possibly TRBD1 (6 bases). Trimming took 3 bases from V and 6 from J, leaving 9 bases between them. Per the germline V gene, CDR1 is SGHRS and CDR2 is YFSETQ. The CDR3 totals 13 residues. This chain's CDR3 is CASSSQGPGELFF. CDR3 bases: TGCGCCAGCAGCTCCCAGGGGCCCGGGGAGCTGTTTTTT.

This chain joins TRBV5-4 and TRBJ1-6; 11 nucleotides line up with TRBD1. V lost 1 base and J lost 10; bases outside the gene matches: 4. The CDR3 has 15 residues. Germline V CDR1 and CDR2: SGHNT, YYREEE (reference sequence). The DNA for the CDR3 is TGTGCCAGCAGCTTGCCGGGACAGGGGGAATCACCCCTCCACTTT. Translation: CASSLPGQGESPLHF.

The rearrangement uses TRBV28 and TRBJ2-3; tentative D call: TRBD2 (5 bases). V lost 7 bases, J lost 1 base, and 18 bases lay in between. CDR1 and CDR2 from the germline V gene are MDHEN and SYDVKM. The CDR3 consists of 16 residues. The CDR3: CASTPGGVWGTDTQYF. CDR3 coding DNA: TGTGCCAGCACCCCTGGAGGAGTATGGGGCACAGATACGCAGTATTTT.

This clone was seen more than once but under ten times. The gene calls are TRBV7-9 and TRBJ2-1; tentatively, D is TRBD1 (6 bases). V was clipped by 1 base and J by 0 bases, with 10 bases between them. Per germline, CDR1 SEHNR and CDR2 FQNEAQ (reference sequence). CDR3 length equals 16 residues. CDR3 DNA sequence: TGTGCCAGCAGCTTAGATGACAGGAGCTCCTACAATGAGCAGTTCTTC. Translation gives CASSLDDRSSYNEQFF.

CDR3 bases: TGCAGTGCTGCGGCACCCACTGAAGCTTTCTTT. Translating it yields CSAAAPTEAFF. The chain employs TRBV20-1 and TRBJ1-1; D remains unclear. The CDR3 covers 11 residues. V lost 5 bases and J 4 bases, leaving 8 bases between the germline ends. CDR1 is DFQATT, CDR2 SNEGSKA, per germline (reference sequence).

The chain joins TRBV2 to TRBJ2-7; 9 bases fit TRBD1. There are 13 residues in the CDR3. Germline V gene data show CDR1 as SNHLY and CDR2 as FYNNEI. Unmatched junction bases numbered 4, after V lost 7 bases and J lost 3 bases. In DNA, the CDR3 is TGTGCCAGCACTGCGGGACAGGGCTACGAGCAGTACTTC. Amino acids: CASTAGQGYEQYF. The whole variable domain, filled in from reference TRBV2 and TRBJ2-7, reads EPEVTQTPSHQVTQMGQEVILRCVPISNHLYFYWYRQILGQKVEFLVSFYNNEISEKSEIFDDQFSVERPDGSNFTLKIRSTKLEDSAMYFCASTAGQGYEQYFGPGTRLTVT.

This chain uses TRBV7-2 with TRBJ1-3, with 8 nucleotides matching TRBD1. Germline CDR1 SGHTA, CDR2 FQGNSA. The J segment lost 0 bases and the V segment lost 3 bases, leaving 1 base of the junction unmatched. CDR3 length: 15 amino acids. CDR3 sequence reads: CASSLDRASGNTIYF. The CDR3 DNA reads TGTGCCAGCAGCTTGGACAGGGCCTCTGGAAACACCATATATTTT. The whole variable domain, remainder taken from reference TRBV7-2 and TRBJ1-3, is GAGVSQSPSNKVTEKGKDVELRCDPISGHTALYWYRQSLGQGLEFLIYFQGNSAPDKSGLPSDRFSAERTGGSVSTLTIQRTQQEDSAVYLCASSLDRASGNTIYFGEGSWLTVV.

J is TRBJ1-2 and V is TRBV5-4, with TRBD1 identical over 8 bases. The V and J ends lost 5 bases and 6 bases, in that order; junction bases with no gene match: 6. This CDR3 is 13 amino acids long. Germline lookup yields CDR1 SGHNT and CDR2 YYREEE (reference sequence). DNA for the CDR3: TGTGCCAGCAGGGGGCAGGGGGCGGATGGCTACACCTTC. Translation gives CASRGQGADGYTF.

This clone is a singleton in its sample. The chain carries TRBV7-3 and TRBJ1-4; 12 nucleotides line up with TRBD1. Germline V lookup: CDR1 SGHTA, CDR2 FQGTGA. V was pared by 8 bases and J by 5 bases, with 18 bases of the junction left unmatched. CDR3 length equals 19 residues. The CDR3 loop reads CASQPIPGQGAIGNEKLFF. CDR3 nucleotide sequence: TGTGCCAGCCAACCGATCCCGGGACAGGGGGCGATTGGGAATGAAAAACTGTTTTTT.

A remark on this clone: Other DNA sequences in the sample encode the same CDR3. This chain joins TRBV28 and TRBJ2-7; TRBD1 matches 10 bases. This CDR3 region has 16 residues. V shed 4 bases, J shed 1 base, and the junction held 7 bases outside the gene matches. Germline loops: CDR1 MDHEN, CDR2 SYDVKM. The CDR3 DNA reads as TGTGCCAGCAGTTCCCCGGGACAGGGGATATCCTACGAGCAGTACTTC. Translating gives CASSSPGQGISYEQYF.

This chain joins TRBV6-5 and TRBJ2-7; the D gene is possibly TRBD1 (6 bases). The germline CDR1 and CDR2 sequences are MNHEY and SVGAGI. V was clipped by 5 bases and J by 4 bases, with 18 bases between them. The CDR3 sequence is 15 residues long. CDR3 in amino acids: CASSRPGPRGYEQYF. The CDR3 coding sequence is TGTGCCAGCAGTCGTCCGGGCCCTAGGGGGTACGAGCAGTACTTC.

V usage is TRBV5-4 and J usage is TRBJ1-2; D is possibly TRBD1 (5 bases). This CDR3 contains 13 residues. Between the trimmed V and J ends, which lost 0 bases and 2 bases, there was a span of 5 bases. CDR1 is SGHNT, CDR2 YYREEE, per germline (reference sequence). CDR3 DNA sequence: TGTGCCAGCAGCTTGGAGGGGAACTATGGCTACACCTTC. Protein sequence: CASSLEGNYGYTF.

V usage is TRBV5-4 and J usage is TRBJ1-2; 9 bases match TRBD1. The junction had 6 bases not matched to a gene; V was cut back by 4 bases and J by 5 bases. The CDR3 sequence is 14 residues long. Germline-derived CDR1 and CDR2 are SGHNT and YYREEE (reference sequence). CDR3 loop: CASSLTGQGYGYTF. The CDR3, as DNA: TGTGCCAGCAGCCTGACGGGACAGGGATATGGCTACACCTTC. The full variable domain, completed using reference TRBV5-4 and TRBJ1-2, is ETGVTQSPTHLIKTRGQQVTLRCSSQSGHNTVSWYQQALGQGPQFIFQYYREEENGRGNFPPRFSGLQFPNYSSELNVNALELDDSALYLCASSLTGQGYGYTFGSGTRLTVV.

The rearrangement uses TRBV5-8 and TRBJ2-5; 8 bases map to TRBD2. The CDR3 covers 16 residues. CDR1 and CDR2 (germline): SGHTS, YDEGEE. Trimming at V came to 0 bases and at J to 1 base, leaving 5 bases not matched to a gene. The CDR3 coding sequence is TGTGCCAGCAGCTTGGTTCTGCGGGGGGCCCAAGAGACCCAGTACTTC. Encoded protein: CASSLVLRGAQETQYF.

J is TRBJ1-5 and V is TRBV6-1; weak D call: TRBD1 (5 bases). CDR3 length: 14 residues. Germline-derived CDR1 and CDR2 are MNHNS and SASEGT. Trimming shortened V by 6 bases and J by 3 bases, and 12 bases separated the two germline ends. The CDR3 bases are TGTGCCAGCAGGCCCCAGGGTTTCAATCAGCCCCAGCATTTT. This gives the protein CASRPQGFNQPQHF.

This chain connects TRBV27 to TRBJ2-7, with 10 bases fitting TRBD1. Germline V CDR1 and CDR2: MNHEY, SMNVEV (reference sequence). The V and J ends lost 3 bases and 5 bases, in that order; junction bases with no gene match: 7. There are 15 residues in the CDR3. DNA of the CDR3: TGTGCCAGCAGTTTCCCGGGACAGGGGCCCGACGAGCAGTACTTC. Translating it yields CASSFPGQGPDEQYF.

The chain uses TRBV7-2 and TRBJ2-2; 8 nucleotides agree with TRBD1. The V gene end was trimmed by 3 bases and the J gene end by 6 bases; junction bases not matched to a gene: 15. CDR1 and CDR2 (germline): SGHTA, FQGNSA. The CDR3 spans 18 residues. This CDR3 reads CASSFPGPGQVSSGELFF. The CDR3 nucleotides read TGTGCCAGCAGCTTTCCCGGACCGGGACAGGTATCTTCCGGGGAGCTGTTTTTT.

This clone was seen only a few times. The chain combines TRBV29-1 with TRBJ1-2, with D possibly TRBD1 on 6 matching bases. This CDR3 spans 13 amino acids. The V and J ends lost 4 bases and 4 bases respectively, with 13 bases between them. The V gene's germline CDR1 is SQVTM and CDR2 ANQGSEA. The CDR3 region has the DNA TGCAGCGTTGGGGGGCAGGCCGGCTATGGCTACACCTTC. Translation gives CSVGGQAGYGYTF. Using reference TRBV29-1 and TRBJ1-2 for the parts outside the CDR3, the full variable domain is SAVISQKPSRDICQRGTSLTIQCQVDSQVTMMFWYRQQPGQSLTLIATANQGSEATYESGFVIDKFPISRPNLTFSTLTVSNMSPEDSSIYLCSVGGQAGYGYTFGSGTRLTVV.